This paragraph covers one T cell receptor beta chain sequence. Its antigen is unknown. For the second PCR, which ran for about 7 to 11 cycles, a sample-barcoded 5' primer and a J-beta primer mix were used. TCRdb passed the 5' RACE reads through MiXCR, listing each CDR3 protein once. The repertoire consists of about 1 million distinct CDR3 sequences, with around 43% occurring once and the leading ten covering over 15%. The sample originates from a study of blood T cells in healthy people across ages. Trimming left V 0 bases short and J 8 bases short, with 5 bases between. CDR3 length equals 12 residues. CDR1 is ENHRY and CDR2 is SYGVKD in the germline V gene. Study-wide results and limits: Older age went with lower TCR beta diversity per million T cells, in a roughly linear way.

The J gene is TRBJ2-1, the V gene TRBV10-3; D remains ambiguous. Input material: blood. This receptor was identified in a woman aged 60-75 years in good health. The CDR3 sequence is CAISESRDEQFF. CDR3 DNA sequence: TGTGCCATCAGTGAGTCCCGGGATGAGCAGTTCTTC.